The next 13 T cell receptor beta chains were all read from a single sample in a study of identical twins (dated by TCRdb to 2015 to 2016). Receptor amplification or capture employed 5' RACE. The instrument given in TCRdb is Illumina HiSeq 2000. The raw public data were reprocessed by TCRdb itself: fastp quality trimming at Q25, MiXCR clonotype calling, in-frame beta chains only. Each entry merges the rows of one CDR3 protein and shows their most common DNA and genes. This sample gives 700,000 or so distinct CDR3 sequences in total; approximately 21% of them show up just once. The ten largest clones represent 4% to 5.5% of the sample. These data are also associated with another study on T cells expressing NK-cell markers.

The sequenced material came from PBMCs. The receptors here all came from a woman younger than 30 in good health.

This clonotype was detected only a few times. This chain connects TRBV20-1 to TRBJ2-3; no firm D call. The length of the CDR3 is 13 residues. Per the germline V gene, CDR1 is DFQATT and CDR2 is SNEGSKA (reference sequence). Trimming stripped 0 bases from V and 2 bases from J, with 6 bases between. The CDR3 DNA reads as TGCAGTGCTAGAGAAACATACACAGATACGCAGTATTTT. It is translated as CSARETYTDTQYF.

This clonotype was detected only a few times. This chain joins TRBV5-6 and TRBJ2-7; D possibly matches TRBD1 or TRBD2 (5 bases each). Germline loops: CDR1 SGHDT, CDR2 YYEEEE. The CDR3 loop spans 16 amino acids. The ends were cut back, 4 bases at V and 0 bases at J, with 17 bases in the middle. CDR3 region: CASSVSREWDSYEQYF. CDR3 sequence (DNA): TGTGCCAGCAGCGTTTCCAGGGAGTGGGACTCCTACGAGCAGTACTTC.

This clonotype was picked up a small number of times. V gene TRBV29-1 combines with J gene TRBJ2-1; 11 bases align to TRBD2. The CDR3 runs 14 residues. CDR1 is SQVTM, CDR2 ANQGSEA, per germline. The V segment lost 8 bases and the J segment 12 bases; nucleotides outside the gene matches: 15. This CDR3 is CSFLSGLAEAGQFF. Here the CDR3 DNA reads TGCAGCTTCCTGTCGGGACTAGCGGAGGCGGGGCAGTTCTTC.

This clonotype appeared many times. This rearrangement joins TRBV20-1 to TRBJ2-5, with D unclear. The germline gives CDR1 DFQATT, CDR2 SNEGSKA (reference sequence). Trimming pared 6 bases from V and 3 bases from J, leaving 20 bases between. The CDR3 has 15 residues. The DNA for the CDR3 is TGCAGTGCCGGGTCAGGTTCTACTTCCGAAGAGACCCAGTACTTC. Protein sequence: CSAGSGSTSEETQYF.

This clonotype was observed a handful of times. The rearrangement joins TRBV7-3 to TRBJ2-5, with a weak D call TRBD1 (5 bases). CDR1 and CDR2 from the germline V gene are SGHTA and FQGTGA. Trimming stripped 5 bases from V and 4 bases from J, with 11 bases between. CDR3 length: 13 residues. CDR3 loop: CASSIQERETQYF. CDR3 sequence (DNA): TGTGCCAGCAGCATACAGGAGCGAGAGACCCAGTACTTC.

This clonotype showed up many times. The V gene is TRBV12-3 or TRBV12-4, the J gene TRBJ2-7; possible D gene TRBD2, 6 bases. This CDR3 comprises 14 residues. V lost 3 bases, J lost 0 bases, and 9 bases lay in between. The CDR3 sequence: CASSFRRGSYEQYF. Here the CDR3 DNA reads TGTGCCAGCAGTTTTAGGAGGGGCTCCTACGAGCAGTACTTC.

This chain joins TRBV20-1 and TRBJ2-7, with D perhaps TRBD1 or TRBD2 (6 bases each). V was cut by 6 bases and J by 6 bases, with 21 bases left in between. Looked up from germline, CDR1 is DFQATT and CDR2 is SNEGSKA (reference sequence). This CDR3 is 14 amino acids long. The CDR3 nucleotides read TGCAGTGCGTATCGGGCAGGGGAGGCCGGCGAGCAGTACTTC. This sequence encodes CSAYRAGEAGEQYF.

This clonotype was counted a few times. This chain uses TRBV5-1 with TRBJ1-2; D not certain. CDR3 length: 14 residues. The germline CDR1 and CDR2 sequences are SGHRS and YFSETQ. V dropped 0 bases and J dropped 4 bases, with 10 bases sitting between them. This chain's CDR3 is CASSLEPSFYGYTF. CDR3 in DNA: TGCGCCAGCAGCTTGGAACCCAGCTTCTATGGCTACACCTTC.

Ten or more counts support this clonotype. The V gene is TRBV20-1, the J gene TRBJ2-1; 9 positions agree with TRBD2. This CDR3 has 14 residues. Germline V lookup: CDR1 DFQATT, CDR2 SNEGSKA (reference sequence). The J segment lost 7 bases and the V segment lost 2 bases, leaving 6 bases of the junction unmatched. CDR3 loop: CSARLAGPSNEQFF. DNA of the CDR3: TGCAGTGCTAGACTAGCGGGGCCGTCTAATGAGCAGTTCTTC.

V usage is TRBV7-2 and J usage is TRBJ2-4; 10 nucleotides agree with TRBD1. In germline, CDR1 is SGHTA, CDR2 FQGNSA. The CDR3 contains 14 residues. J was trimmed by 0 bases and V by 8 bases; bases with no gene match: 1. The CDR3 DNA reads TGTGCCAGCGGGACAGGGGTAGCCAAAAACATTCAGTACTTC. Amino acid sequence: CASGTGVAKNIQYF.

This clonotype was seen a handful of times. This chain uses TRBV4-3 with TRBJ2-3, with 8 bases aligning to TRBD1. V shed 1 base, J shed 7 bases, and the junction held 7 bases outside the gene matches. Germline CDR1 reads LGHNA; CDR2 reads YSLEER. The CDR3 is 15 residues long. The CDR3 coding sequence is TGCGCCAGCAGCCAAGGGCCACAGGGGGAAAATACGCAGTATTTT. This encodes CASSQGPQGENTQYF.

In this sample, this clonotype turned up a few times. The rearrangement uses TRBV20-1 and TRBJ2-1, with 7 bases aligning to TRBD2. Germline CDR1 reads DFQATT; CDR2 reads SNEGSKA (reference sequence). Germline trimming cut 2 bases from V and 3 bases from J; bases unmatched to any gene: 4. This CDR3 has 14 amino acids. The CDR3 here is CSARSGTIYNEQFF. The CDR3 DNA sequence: TGCAGTGCTAGATCCGGGACTATCTACAATGAGCAGTTCTTC.

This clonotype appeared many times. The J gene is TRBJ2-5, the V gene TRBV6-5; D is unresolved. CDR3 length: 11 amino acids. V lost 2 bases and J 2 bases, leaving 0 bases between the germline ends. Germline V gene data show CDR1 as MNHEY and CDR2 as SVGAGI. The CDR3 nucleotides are TGTGCCAGCAGTTACCAAGAGACCCAGTACTTC. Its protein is CASSYQETQYF.